This is a list of T cell receptor beta chains from one sample in a study of blood T cells in healthy people across ages. Each CDR3 protein gets one entry after TCRdb re-called the 5' RACE reads with MiXCR. Of fewer than 1 million distinct CDR3 sequences in the sample, around 45% were seen once. The sequenced sample was blood. All receptors derive from a man aged 55 to 70 in good health. CDR3s include the opening cysteine and the closing phenylalanine or tryptophan. The D gene is left open where the match is weak. Some rows have no size entry. The others give once, few or many, or a class for an expanded clone.

size	V	J	D	CDR3	DNA
few	TRBV5-1	TRBJ2-7	NA	CASSLGGPVSSYEQYF	TGCGCCAGCAGCTTGGGAGGCCCAGTTAGCTCCTACGAGCAGTACTTC
NA	TRBV5-8	TRBJ2-1	TRBD1	CASTLDRRHYNEQFF	TGTGCCAGCACCCTGGACAGGAGGCACTACAATGAGCAGTTCTTC
NA	TRBV7-2	TRBJ2-7	TRBD2	CASSLGLAAPYNEQYF	TGTGCCAGCAGCTTAGGACTAGCGGCCCCTTACAATGAGCAGTACTTC
NA	TRBV7-9	TRBJ1-5	NA	CASSLDRETNQPQHF	TGTGCCAGCAGCTTAGATAGGGAAACCAACCAGCCCCAGCATTTT
NA	TRBV10-2	TRBJ2-1	TRBD1	CASSESYRGNEQFF	TGCGCCAGCAGTGAGTCGTACAGGGGTAATGAGCAGTTCTTC
NA	TRBV5-1	TRBJ2-2	NA	CASSGTTANTGELFF	TGCGCCAGCAGCGGGACAACAGCGAACACCGGGGAGCTGTTTTTT
many	TRBV7-8	TRBJ2-4	NA	CASSSNRATKNIQYF	TGTGCCAGCAGCTCGAACAGGGCTACCAAAAACATTCAGTACTTC
many	TRBV28	TRBJ2-7	NA	CASRTRVHEQYF	TGTGCCAGCAGGACTCGGGTTCACGAGCAGTACTTC
NA	TRBV7-8	TRBJ2-1	NA	CASSGGGSYYSYNEQFF	TGTGCCAGCAGCGGAGGGGGTTCCTACTACTCCTACAATGAGCAGTTCTTC
NA	TRBV14	TRBJ2-5	NA	CASSQDLAMGETQYF	TGTGCCAGCAGCCAAGATCTAGCGATGGGGGAGACCCAGTACTTC
NA	TRBV10-3	TRBJ2-1	NA	CAIRGSGTLNEQFF	TGTGCCATCAGGGGTTCCGGGACTCTGAATGAGCAGTTCTTC
NA	TRBV29-1	TRBJ2-7	NA	CSVELTGRMYEQYF	TGCAGCGTTGAGCTGACAGGGAGGATGTACGAGCAGTACTTC
few	TRBV9	TRBJ1-6	NA	CASSVEGEFSNSPLHF	TGTGCCAGCAGCGTAGAAGGGGAATTTAGTAATTCACCCCTCCACTTT
few	TRBV7-8	TRBJ2-7	NA	CASSLGWDTAYEQYF	TGTGCCAGCAGCTTAGGGTGGGACACGGCCTACGAGCAGTACTTC
NA	TRBV27	TRBJ2-1	NA	CASAGRAGAYNEQFF	TGTGCCAGCGCTGGACGGGCAGGGGCCTACAATGAGCAGTTCTTC
few	TRBV6-2/TRBV6-3	TRBJ1-2	TRBD1	CASSLRDRSLYGYTF	TGTGCCAGCAGTCTCCGGGACAGGTCGCTCTATGGCTACACCTTC
NA	TRBV7-3	TRBJ2-3	TRBD2	CASSLSGGRDTQYF	TGTGCCAGCAGCCTAAGCGGGGGGCGGGATACGCAGTATTTT
few	TRBV7-2	TRBJ2-7	NA	CASSAGRLSYEQYF	TGTGCCAGCAGCGCAGGGAGGCTTTCCTACGAGCAGTACTTC
few	TRBV6-2/TRBV6-3	TRBJ2-5	NA	CAVRNPRRAQETQYF	TGTGCCGTCCGGAACCCCCGACGGGCCCAGGAGACCCAGTACTTC
few	TRBV7-2	TRBJ2-1	TRBD2	CASSLSLAAGNEQFF	TGTGCCAGCAGCTTATCCCTAGCGGCCGGCAATGAGCAGTTCTTC
few	TRBV28	TRBJ1-2	NA	CASSFQGTYGYTF	TGTGCCAGCAGTTTTCAGGGTACCTATGGCTACACCTTC
many	TRBV25-1	TRBJ2-3	NA	CASQEAASTDTQYF	TGTGCCAGCCAGGAGGCAGCTAGCACAGATACGCAGTATTTT
NA	TRBV20-1	TRBJ2-7	NA	CSARIGAYEQYF	TGCAGTGCTAGAATCGGGGCCTACGAGCAGTACTTC
few	TRBV7-8	TRBJ1-5	NA	CASSLQESSNQPQHF	TGTGCCAGCAGCCTACAAGAGAGTAGCAATCAGCCCCAGCATTTT
NA	TRBV6-5	TRBJ1-5	NA	CASSYSWNQPQHF	TGTGCCAGCAGTTACTCGTGGAATCAGCCCCAGCATTTT
NA	TRBV6-6	TRBJ2-1	TRBD1	CASSPDREEQFF	TGTGCCAGCAGTCCGGACAGGGAGGAGCAGTTCTTC
few	TRBV20-1	TRBJ1-6	TRBD1	CSAHRDRVSPLHF	TGCAGTGCTCACCGGGACAGGGTCTCACCCCTCCACTTT
NA	TRBV6-6	TRBJ2-7	NA	CASSLSQTYEQYF	TGTGCCAGCAGCCTATCCCAGACCTACGAGCAGTACTTC
NA	TRBV6-5	TRBJ1-6	TRBD1	CASRQGDNSPLHF	TGTGCCAGCAGACAGGGGGATAATTCACCCCTCCACTTT
NA	TRBV12-3/TRBV12-4	TRBJ1-1	TRBD1	CASSQGGRPEAFF	TGTGCCAGCAGTCAGGGGGGGAGGCCTGAAGCTTTCTTT
NA	TRBV6-5	TRBJ2-1	NA	CASSYRRTSFVDEQFF	TGTGCCAGCAGTTACCGCCGGACATCCTTTGTAGATGAGCAGTTCTTC
few	TRBV20-1	TRBJ2-6	NA	CSASETKGANVLTF	TGCAGTGCTAGTGAAACCAAAGGGGCCAACGTCCTGACTTTC
NA	TRBV6-2/TRBV6-3	TRBJ2-7	NA	CASSYGAPYEQYF	TGTGCCAGCAGTTACGGGGCCCCCTACGAGCAGTACTTC
many	TRBV6-5	TRBJ2-1	TRBD1	CASSQTDRGHEQFF	TGTGCCAGCAGCCAAACGGACAGGGGGCATGAGCAGTTCTTC
many	TRBV20-1	TRBJ1-2	NA	CSARRGDRSYGYTF	TGCAGTGCTAGGAGGGGGGATCGTTCATATGGCTACACCTTC
many	TRBV7-9	TRBJ1-5	NA	CASSSSSYSNQPQHF	TGTGCCAGCAGCTCCTCTAGTTATAGCAATCAGCCCCAGCATTTT
NA	TRBV4-3	TRBJ2-3	TRBD2	CASSQARGDTDTQYF	TGCGCCAGCAGCCAAGCGCGGGGGGACACAGATACGCAGTATTTT
NA	TRBV27	TRBJ2-3	NA	CASSFRYPTGADTQYF	TGTGCCAGCAGTTTCCGGTACCCGACAGGCGCAGATACGCAGTATTTT
many	TRBV20-1	TRBJ1-6	NA	CSARDLRVPGLNSPLHF	TGCAGTGCTAGGGATTTGAGAGTTCCGGGCCTGAATTCACCCCTCCACTTT
many	TRBV7-6	TRBJ2-5	NA	CASSLVSAPTEETQYF	TGTGCCAGCAGCTTAGTCAGCGCGCCAACGGAAGAGACCCAGTACTTC
NA	TRBV29-1	TRBJ2-3	NA	CSVERQTSTDTQYF	TGCAGCGTTGAGCGGCAAACTAGCACAGATACGCAGTATTTT
few	TRBV29-1	TRBJ2-7	TRBD1	CSATGGDEQYF	TGCAGCGCCACAGGGGGAGACGAGCAGTACTTC
NA	TRBV28	TRBJ2-6	NA	CASRRVRGLFSGANVLTF	TGTGCCAGCAGAAGAGTCAGGGGATTATTTTCTGGGGCCAACGTCCTGACTTTC
NA	TRBV6-5	TRBJ1-6	NA	CASSLNLRSPLHF	TGTGCCAGCAGTCTTAATCTGCGGTCACCCCTCCACTTT
NA	TRBV20-1	TRBJ2-7	TRBD2	CSALWTRNVNEQYF	TGCAGTGCCCTTTGGACTAGAAATGTCAATGAGCAGTACTTC
once	TRBV5-1	TRBJ2-1	NA	CASSLLISRPEFF	TGCGCCAGCAGCTTGCTCATCAGCAGGCCGGAGTTCTTC
NA	TRBV2	TRBJ1-6	NA	CASSAPPQGVDSPLHF	TGTGCCAGCAGTGCGCCCCCGCAGGGCGTTGATTCACCCCTCCACTTT
NA	TRBV29-1	TRBJ1-1	TRBD1	CSGGRDSEAFF	TGCAGCGGGGGCCGGGACAGTGAAGCTTTCTTT
NA	TRBV12-3/TRBV12-4	TRBJ2-2	NA	CASSLDPGELFF	TGTGCCAGCAGTTTGGACCCCGGGGAGCTGTTTTTT